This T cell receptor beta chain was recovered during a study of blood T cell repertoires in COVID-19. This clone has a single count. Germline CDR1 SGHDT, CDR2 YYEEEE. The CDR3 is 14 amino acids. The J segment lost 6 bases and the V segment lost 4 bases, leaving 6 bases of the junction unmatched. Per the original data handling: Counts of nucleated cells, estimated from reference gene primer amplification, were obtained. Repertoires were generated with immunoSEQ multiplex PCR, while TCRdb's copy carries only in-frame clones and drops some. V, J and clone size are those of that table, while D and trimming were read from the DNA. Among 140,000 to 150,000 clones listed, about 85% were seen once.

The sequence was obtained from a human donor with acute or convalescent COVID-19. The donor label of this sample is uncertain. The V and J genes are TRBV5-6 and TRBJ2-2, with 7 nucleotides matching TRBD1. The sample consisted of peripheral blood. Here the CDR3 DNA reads TGTGCCAGCAGCGGTAGGGGGCAAGCCGGGGAGCTGTTTTTT. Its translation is CASSGRGQAGELFF. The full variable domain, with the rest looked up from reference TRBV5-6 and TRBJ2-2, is DAGVTQSPTHLIKTRGQQVTLRCSPKSGHDTVSWYQQALGQGPQFIFQYYEEEERQRGNFPDRFSGHQFPNYSSELNVNALLLGDSALYLCASSGRGQAGELFFGEGSRLTVL.